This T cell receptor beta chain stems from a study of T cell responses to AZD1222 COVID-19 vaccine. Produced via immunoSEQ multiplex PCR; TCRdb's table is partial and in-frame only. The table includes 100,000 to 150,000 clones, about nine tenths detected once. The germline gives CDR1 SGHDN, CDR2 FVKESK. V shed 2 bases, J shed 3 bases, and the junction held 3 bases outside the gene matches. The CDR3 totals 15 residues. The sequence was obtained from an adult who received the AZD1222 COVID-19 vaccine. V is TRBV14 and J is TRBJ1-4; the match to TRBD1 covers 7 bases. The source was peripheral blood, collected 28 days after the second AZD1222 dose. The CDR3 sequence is CASSQRTGSNEKLFF. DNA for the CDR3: TGTGCCAGCAGCCAAAGGACAGGCTCTAATGAAAAACTGTTTTTT.